The 32 T cell receptor beta chains listed next were all sequenced from one sample in a study of CD8 T cells in ankylosing spondylitis (dated by TCRdb to between 2016 and 2019). Library preparation was by 5' RACE. The listed sequencing device is Illumina HiSeq 2500. In TCRdb, the public reads were trimmed at Q25 with fastp and aligned with MiXCR, with productive beta chains retained. Each entry merges the rows of one CDR3 protein and shows their most common DNA and genes. In this sample the table shows some 240,000 distinct CDR3 sequences, roughly a quarter of which occur a single time. Roughly 0.67% of the sample is taken by the ten largest. Sequenced sample: blood, either unsorted or a sorted T cell fraction (not recorded which). These receptors were taken from a male donor with ankylosing spondylitis or in good health (not recorded which).

The chain uses TRBV10-3 and TRBJ2-5; 9 bases match TRBD1. In germline, CDR1 is ENHRY, CDR2 SYGVKD. The V and J ends lost 6 bases and 5 bases, in that order; junction bases with no gene match: 7. The CDR3 runs 14 residues. CDR3 DNA: TGTGCCATCAGGGGGACAGGGAATGGGGAGACCCAGTACTTC. This translates into CAIRGTGNGETQYF.

This clonotype was counted between two and nine times. The J gene is TRBJ2-7, the V gene TRBV20-1, with 11 positions matching TRBD2. This CDR3 is built from 14 residues. Looked up from germline, CDR1 is DFQATT and CDR2 is SNEGSKA (reference sequence). The trim removed 6 bases at V and 2 bases at J, leaving 6 bases unmatched. Here the CDR3 DNA reads TGCAGTGCAACGAATAGCGGGGGGGCCTACGAGCAGTACTTC. It encodes CSATNSGGAYEQYF.

The J gene is TRBJ2-1, the V gene TRBV11-3; 8 bases fit TRBD2. After removal of 5 bases from V and 4 bases from J, the junction contained 7 bases not matched to a gene. Germline CDR1 is SGHNT and CDR2 is YENEEA. This CDR3 has 15 residues. The CDR3 is CASSPGGDSYNEQFF. DNA for the CDR3: TGTGCCAGCAGCCCCGGGGGGGACTCTTACAATGAGCAGTTCTTC.

This clonotype has just a few counts. This chain connects TRBV9 to TRBJ2-5; 7 nucleotides agree with TRBD2. In germline, CDR1 is SGDLS, CDR2 YYNGEE. The CDR3 has 14 residues. The junction had 8 bases not matched to a gene; V was cut back by 4 bases and J by 5 bases. The CDR3 reads CASSSRTSRETQYF. The DNA for the CDR3 is TGTGCCAGCAGCTCCCGGACTAGTCGGGAGACCCAGTACTTC.

Ten or more counts support this clonotype. The V gene is TRBV12-3 or TRBV12-4, the J gene TRBJ2-5, with 11 bases lining up with TRBD2. The CDR3 loop spans 15 amino acids. V shed 5 bases, J shed 6 bases, and the junction held 8 bases outside the gene matches. CDR3 coding DNA: TGTGCCAGCAGTCGTAGCGGGGGGGCCTCAAAGACCCAGTACTTC. The encoded protein is CASSRSGGASKTQYF.

Only one count was recorded for this clonotype. The rearrangement uses TRBV10-3 and TRBJ2-3; 10 bases match TRBD1. CDR3 length: 18 amino acids. Per the germline V gene, CDR1 is ENHRY and CDR2 is SYGVKD. J was trimmed by 4 bases and V by 9 bases; bases with no gene match: 19. CDR3 sequence reads: CAIHPGTGAPNPADTQYF. The CDR3 DNA reads as TGTGCCATACACCCCGGGACAGGGGCCCCTAACCCGGCAGATACGCAGTATTTT.

This chain joins TRBV25-1 and TRBJ2-2, with 8 nucleotides matching TRBD1. The CDR3 runs to 16 residues. With V trimmed by 1 base and J by 7 bases, 8 bases remained unmatched. CDR1 and CDR2 from the germline V gene are MGHDK and SYGVNS. The CDR3 DNA follows: TGTGCCAGCAGTGAATCTGGCAGGGGGCGTATCGGGGAGCTGTTTTTT. Residues: CASSESGRGRIGELFF.

This clonotype was observed many times. DNA for the CDR3: TGCAGTGCTTCGGACAACGAAGAGACCCAGTACTTC. It is translated as CSASDNEETQYF. The chain couples TRBV20-1 to TRBJ2-5, with TRBD1 as a possible D gene (5 bases). Per germline, CDR1 DFQATT and CDR2 SNEGSKA (reference sequence). The CDR3 loop spans 12 amino acids. The germline V and J ends were trimmed by 5 bases and 3 bases, with 10 bases remaining between them.

The J gene is TRBJ2-7, the V gene TRBV4-2; 9 bases are a match to TRBD1. CDR3 length equals 16 residues. CDR1 and CDR2 from the germline V gene are LGHNA and YNFKEQ. V gave up 0 bases and J gave up 2 bases; unmatched junction bases: 5. CDR3 coding DNA: TGTGCCAGCAGCCAAGACCGAGGACAGGGGCCCTACGAGCAGTACTTC. Protein product: CASSQDRGQGPYEQYF.

This clonotype appeared a few times. V gene TRBV7-9 combines with J gene TRBJ1-6; D perhaps matches TRBD1 (5 bases). This CDR3 is built from 14 residues. Germline CDR1 reads SEHNR; CDR2 reads FQNEAQ (reference sequence). The V end lost 5 bases, the J end lost 5 bases, and 10 bases lay between the germline ends. DNA for the CDR3: TGTGCCAGCAGCACGGGGGGTAATAATTCACCCCTCCACTTT. Amino acid sequence: CASSTGGNNSPLHF. Drawing the rest from reference TRBV7-9 and TRBJ1-6, the complete variable domain is DTGVSQNPRHKITKRGQNVTFRCDPISEHNRLYWYRQTLGQGPEFLTYFQNEAQLEKSRLLSDRFSAERPKGSFSTLEIQRTEQGDSAMYLCASSTGGNNSPLHFGNGTRLTVT.

The chain links TRBV6-6 to TRBJ2-7; the D gene could be TRBD1 or TRBD2 (7 bases each). Trimming left V 6 bases short and J 11 bases short, with 14 bases between. The CDR3 covers 11 residues. Germline V lookup: CDR1 MNHNY, CDR2 SVGAGI (reference sequence). This chain's CDR3 is CASRAGGGEYF. CDR3 sequence (DNA): TGTGCCAGCAGGGCAGGGGGAGGGGAGTACTTC.

The CDR3 DNA reads as TGTGCCAGCAGCGTAACGGGGGGTAGCCCCTACGAGCAGTACTTC. The encoded protein is CASSVTGGSPYEQYF. The chain links TRBV28 to TRBJ2-7; 7 bases map to TRBD2. V lost 6 bases and J lost 2; bases outside the gene matches: 10. The V gene's germline CDR1 is MDHEN and CDR2 SYDVKM. This CDR3 region has 15 residues.

The chain couples TRBV12-3 or TRBV12-4 to TRBJ1-5, with 8 bases aligning to TRBD1. This CDR3 contains 14 residues. V was clipped by 5 bases and J by 1 base; unmatched bases: 1. For the CDR3, the DNA is TGTGCCAGCAGTCGGACAGGGAGCAATCAGCCCCAGCATTTT. Its translation is CASSRTGSNQPQHF.

This sequence joins TRBV30 and TRBJ2-1; 7 nucleotides align to TRBD1. The CDR3 spans 13 residues. Germline V lookup: CDR1 GTSNPN, CDR2 SVGIG (reference sequence). After removal of 3 bases from V and 3 bases from J, the junction contained 2 bases not matched to a gene. CDR3 sequence reads: CAWSGDSYNEQFF. As DNA, the CDR3 is TGTGCCTGGAGCGGGGACAGCTACAATGAGCAGTTCTTC.

This clonotype was recorded a few times. The V gene is TRBV12-3 or TRBV12-4, the J gene TRBJ1-2; D uncertain. This CDR3 has 14 amino acids. Trimming removed 0 bases from V and 4 bases from J, with 9 bases in between. The CDR3 coding sequence is TGTGCCAGCAGTTTAGCGGGAAGCCCCTATGGCTACACCTTC. It is translated as CASSLAGSPYGYTF.

This clonotype was observed many times. J is TRBJ2-7 and V is TRBV10-3, with 7 bases lining up with TRBD2. After removal of 0 bases from V and 0 bases from J, the junction contained 5 bases not matched to a gene. Germline V gives CDR1 ENHRY, CDR2 SYGVKD. The CDR3 is made up of 16 amino acids. CDR3 residues: CAISESLSGASYEQYF. The DNA of the CDR3 is TGTGCCATCAGTGAGTCATTAAGCGGGGCCTCCTACGAGCAGTACTTC.

This clonotype was seen only a few times. This chain links TRBV29-1 with TRBJ1-2, with D possibly being TRBD1 (6 bases). Between the trimmed V and J ends, which lost 4 bases and 6 bases, there was a span of 24 bases. The CDR3 sequence is 16 residues long. Germline loops: CDR1 SQVTM, CDR2 ANQGSEA. The CDR3 nucleotides read TGCAGCGTTGGTTCGTCGAGCGGGAGCAGGGGTAATGGCTACACCTTC. It specifies CSVGSSSGSRGNGYTF.

For this clonotype: A much larger clonotype is one base distant, so this may be a read error. The V call is TRBV20-1, the J call TRBJ2-5; either TRBD1 or TRBD2 may fit D (6 bases each). This CDR3 contains 15 residues. The V end was cut by 0 bases, the J end by 1 base, with 12 bases between. Germline loops: CDR1 DFQATT, CDR2 SNEGSKA (reference sequence). The CDR3, as DNA: TGCAGTGCTAGAGATTGGTGGGGGGCCCAAGAGACCCAGTACTTC. It codes for CSARDWWGAQETQYF.

This clonotype was recorded at least ten times. V and J are TRBV20-1 and TRBJ1-4, with D unclear. V lost 3 bases and J lost 0, with 5 bases in between. The CDR3 runs 13 residues. The germline gives CDR1 DFQATT, CDR2 SNEGSKA (reference sequence). This CDR3 is CSASRPTNEKLFF. The CDR3 DNA is TGCAGTGCTAGTAGACCAACTAATGAAAAACTGTTTTTT.

V and J are TRBV18 and TRBJ2-1; D is ambiguous. Germline loops: CDR1 KGHSH, CDR2 LQKENI. The V and J ends lost 6 bases and 0 bases respectively, with 12 bases between them. This CDR3 has 15 amino acids. This chain's CDR3 is CASSPLDSSYNEQFF. In nucleotides, the CDR3 is TGTGCCAGCTCCCCCCTGGATAGCTCCTACAATGAGCAGTTCTTC.

The V call is TRBV12-3 or TRBV12-4, the J call TRBJ2-5, with 9 bases fitting TRBD1. This CDR3 has 13 residues. Germline trimming cut 8 bases from V and 5 bases from J; bases unmatched to any gene: 6. In DNA form, the CDR3 reads TGTGCCAGCGGGGACAGGGCAGGGGAGACCCAGTACTTC. Its protein product is CASGDRAGETQYF.

CDR3 sequence (DNA): TGTGCCATCAGCAACCCTGGGACAGCCTACGAGCAGTACTTC. It encodes CAISNPGTAYEQYF. This sequence joins TRBV10-3 and TRBJ2-7; 7 positions agree with TRBD1. The germline CDR1 and CDR2 sequences are ENHRY and SYGVKD. The trim removed 6 bases at V and 2 bases at J, leaving 7 bases unmatched. The CDR3 has 14 residues.

This clonotype has ten or more counts. The chain employs TRBV10-3 and TRBJ2-7, with unresolved D. Trimming removed 3 bases from V and 1 base from J, with 7 bases in between. The length of the CDR3 is 13 residues. Per germline, CDR1 ENHRY and CDR2 SYGVKD. CDR3 bases: TGTGCCATCAGTGATTCCCCTTCCTACGAGCAGTACTTC. It yields the protein CAISDSPSYEQYF.

This clonotype was seen repeatedly, ten times or more. The gene calls are TRBV20-1 and TRBJ2-5, with 7 bases aligning to TRBD1. The CDR3 totals 12 residues. The germline V gene encodes CDR1 DFQATT and CDR2 SNEGSKA (reference sequence). V lost 4 bases, J lost 5 bases, and 4 bases stayed unmatched. The CDR3 is CSATQGKETQYF. The CDR3 coding sequence is TGCAGTGCTACACAGGGGAAGGAGACCCAGTACTTC.

Many counts were recorded for this clonotype. The chain is built from TRBV20-1 and TRBJ1-6; TRBD1 agrees at 9 bases. Per the germline V gene, CDR1 is DFQATT and CDR2 is SNEGSKA (reference sequence). The CDR3 totals 14 residues. Germline trimming cut 1 base from V and 7 bases from J; bases unmatched to any gene: 2. The CDR3 sequence: CSARGQGENSPLHF. CDR3 nucleotide sequence: TGCAGTGCTAGAGGACAGGGGGAAAATTCACCCCTCCACTTT.

This clonotype was found a few times. The gene calls are TRBV7-2 and TRBJ1-1; no reliable D call. The V gene's germline CDR1 is SGHTA and CDR2 FQGNSA. The CDR3 contains 13 residues. V lost 5 bases to trimming and J lost 1 base, with 8 bases between them. The DNA of the CDR3 is TGTGCCAGCAGCCCTCGACGGAACACTGAAGCTTTCTTT. Translation gives CASSPRRNTEAFF.

The V call is TRBV10-1, the J call TRBJ2-3; 11 positions match TRBD1. The V gene end was trimmed by 2 bases and the J gene end by 5 bases; junction bases not matched to a gene: 3. The CDR3 consists of 15 residues. Germline-derived CDR1 and CDR2 are WNHNN and SYGVQD (reference sequence). The CDR3 DNA sequence: TGCGCCAGCAGTGAGGGGACAGGGGGGGGAGATACGCAGTATTTT. Amino acid sequence: CASSEGTGGGDTQYF.

This clonotype was found many times. This rearrangement joins TRBV20-1 to TRBJ1-2; D unclear. Trimming shortened V by 6 bases and J by 1 base, and 12 bases separated the two germline ends. Germline CDR1 and CDR2: DFQATT and SNEGSKA (reference sequence). The CDR3 runs 13 residues. CDR3 DNA: TGCAGTGCCAGTGGAGGGAATAACTATGGCTACACCTTC. It encodes CSASGGNNYGYTF.

This clonotype was counted a few times. An end of the junction differs from the germline gene, which may be a read error. V gene TRBV15 combines with J gene TRBJ2-1, with a possible D match to TRBD2 (5 bases). The CDR3 is made up of 15 amino acids. The V gene's germline CDR1 is LNHNV and CDR2 YYDKDF (reference sequence). This CDR3 is CTTSSDYPSYNEQFF. DNA for the CDR3: TGTACCACCAGCAGTGACTACCCGTCCTACAATGAGCAGTTCTTC.

The chain combines TRBV29-1 with TRBJ2-1; possibly TRBD2 for D (7 bases). This CDR3 is 11 amino acids long. V lost 8 bases to trimming and J lost 10 bases, with 15 bases between them. The V gene's germline CDR1 is SQVTM and CDR2 ANQGSEA. The CDR3 spells CSLSWGGEQFF. The CDR3 DNA reads as TGCAGCCTAAGTTGGGGGGGCGAGCAGTTCTTC.

There are many counts of this clonotype. The gene calls are TRBV20-1 and TRBJ2-3; possibly TRBD1 or TRBD2 for D (5 bases each). The germline CDR1 and CDR2 sequences are DFQATT and SNEGSKA (reference sequence). V was pared by 6 bases and J by 6 bases, with 19 bases between. CDR3 size: 14 residues. The CDR3 sequence: CSAGTARVGDTQYF. The CDR3 nucleotides are TGCAGTGCCGGGACGGCCAGGGTGGGCGATACGCAGTATTTT.

This clonotype has a handful of counts. The chain couples TRBV20-1 to TRBJ2-7; D gene unclear. Germline V lookup: CDR1 DFQATT, CDR2 SNEGSKA (reference sequence). This CDR3 spans 14 amino acids. CDR3 coding DNA: TGCACCCCAAACAAACCGGGTTCCCACTACGAGCAGTACTTC. Translated: CTPNKPGSHYEQYF.